These 28 T cell receptor beta chains originate from one sample sequenced in a study of PD-1 blockade in classical Hodgkin lymphoma. Exposure to brentuximab vedotin varied, and each patient had relapsed following autologous stem cell transplantation. Method: immunoSEQ multiplex PCR; TCRdb's copy keeps in-frame clones and lacks some. The table includes around 45,000 clones, 88% detected once. The sequences come from peripheral blood mononuclear cells (PBMCs), collected at baseline. These receptors came from a human donor with classical Hodgkin lymphoma.

J is TRBJ2-4 and V is TRBV25-1, with D tentatively TRBD1 (5 bases). Per the germline V gene, CDR1 is MGHDK and CDR2 is SYGVNS. The CDR3 consists of 13 residues. Trimming stripped 6 bases from V and 0 bases from J, with 6 bases between. Written as DNA, the CDR3 is TGTGCCAGCAGGGGGCTAGCCAAAAACATTCAGTACTTC. Translated, it gives CASRGLAKNIQYF. The full variable domain, with the rest looked up from reference TRBV25-1 and TRBJ2-4, is EADIYQTPRYLVIGTGKKITLECSQTMGHDKMYWYQQDPGMELHLIHYSYGVNSTEKGDLSSESTVSRIRTEHFPLTLESARPSHTSQYLCASRGLAKNIQYFGAGTRLSVL.

The V and J genes are TRBV7-2 and TRBJ2-1; 12 bases line up with TRBD2. This CDR3 spans 18 amino acids. V gave up 5 bases and J gave up 4 bases; unmatched junction bases: 12. Germline V gene sequence: CDR1 SGHTA, CDR2 FQGNSA. CDR3: CASSTPAGLAGSYNEQFF. Written as DNA, the CDR3 is TGTGCCAGCAGCACCCCGGCAGGACTAGCGGGGAGTTACAATGAGCAGTTCTTC.

The chain combines TRBV18 with TRBJ2-5; 8 bases are shared with TRBD1. The V gene's germline CDR1 is KGHSH and CDR2 LQKENI. This CDR3 is built from 15 residues. V gave up 3 bases and J gave up 5 bases; unmatched junction bases: 8. The chain's CDR3 is CASSPQGAPLETQYF. The DNA of the CDR3 is TGTGCCAGCTCACCGCAGGGGGCGCCCCTGGAGACCCAGTACTTC.

This sequence joins TRBV7-9 and TRBJ1-5, with TRBD1 matching over 12 bases. CDR1 SEHNR and CDR2 FQNEAQ come from the germline V gene (reference sequence). Losses at the gene ends were 5 bases for V and 5 bases for J; bases not matched to a gene: 16. This CDR3 is 19 amino acids long. CDR3 in DNA: TGTGCCAGCAGCCATTCGCTCGGGACAGGGGGCTTACTAGATCAGCCCCAGCATTTT. This sequence encodes CASSHSLGTGGLLDQPQHF.

This clone was detected a few times. This rearrangement joins TRBV27 to TRBJ2-3; no firm D call. CDR1 is MNHEY and CDR2 is SMNVEV in the germline V gene (reference sequence). This CDR3 is 15 amino acids long. Trimming cost V 5 bases and J 4 bases, with 16 bases left between them. CDR3 protein: CASSLDWVGPDTQYF. The CDR3 DNA reads as TGTGCCAGCAGTCTTGACTGGGTTGGCCCAGATACGCAGTATTTT.

The V gene is TRBV6-5, the J gene TRBJ2-1; D remains ambiguous. The CDR3 is 15 residues long. Germline CDR1 reads MNHEY; CDR2 reads SVGAGI. The ends were cut back, 7 bases at V and 0 bases at J, with 13 bases in the middle. DNA of the CDR3: TGTGCCAGCAAGAAGGGCCCTAGCTCCTACAATGAGCAGTTCTTC. Protein: CASKKGPSSYNEQFF.

This clone appeared a single time. This chain connects TRBV5-4 to TRBJ2-3; tentative D call: TRBD2 (5 bases). Germline lookup yields CDR1 SGHNT and CDR2 YYREEE (reference sequence). The germline V and J ends were trimmed by 2 bases and 2 bases, with 12 bases remaining between them. CDR3 length: 15 amino acids. The DNA for the CDR3 is TGTGCCAGCAGCTTAGAACGGGGTCACACAGATACGCAGTATTTT. This encodes CASSLERGHTDTQYF.

The V call is TRBV5-6, the J call TRBJ1-2; no reliable D call. The CDR3 is 14 amino acids. The ends were cut back, 4 bases at V and 10 bases at J, with 20 bases in the middle. CDR1 is SGHDT, CDR2 YYEEEE, per germline. In DNA, the CDR3 is TGTGCCAGCAGCGCCCGTCCTTCAAGATCCCTCTACACCTTC. Translation: CASSARPSRSLYTF.

CDR3 coding DNA: TGTGCCAGCTCACCACCCCAGGGGGTCACCGGGGAGCTGTTTTTT. As protein: CASSPPQGVTGELFF. The chain combines TRBV18 with TRBJ2-2; 7 bases line up with TRBD1. The CDR3 runs 15 residues. Germline CDR1 KGHSH, CDR2 LQKENI. Trimming at V came to 0 bases and at J to 4 bases, leaving 2 bases not matched to a gene.

The chain carries TRBV27 and TRBJ1-4, with no clear D. Trimming stripped 3 bases from V and 0 bases from J, with 11 bases between. The CDR3 extends over 16 amino acids. Germline CDR1 reads MNHEY; CDR2 reads SMNVEV (reference sequence). The CDR3 region is CASSFYPPPTNEKLFF. The CDR3 region has the DNA TGTGCCAGCAGTTTTTACCCCCCCCCAACTAATGAAAAACTGTTTTTT.

V usage is TRBV4-2 and J usage is TRBJ2-7, with D maybe TRBD1 (5 bases). Trimming stripped 3 bases from V and 3 bases from J, with 9 bases between. Germline CDR1 LGHNA, CDR2 YNFKEQ. The length of the CDR3 is 13 residues. The CDR3 loop reads CASSQRQFYEQYF. Here the CDR3 DNA reads TGTGCCAGCAGCCAGCGACAGTTCTACGAGCAGTACTTC.

The chain carries TRBV13 and TRBJ2-1, with 10 bases aligning to TRBD2. J lost 8 bases, V lost 5 bases, and 12 bases had no gene match. Germline CDR1 and CDR2: PRHDT and FYEKMQ (reference sequence). This CDR3 has 16 amino acids. This CDR3 is CASSTRTSGARDEQFF. The CDR3 DNA reads TGTGCCAGCAGCACCCGGACTAGCGGAGCCCGCGATGAGCAGTTCTTC.

V usage is TRBV14 and J usage is TRBJ1-5; D perhaps matches TRBD1 (5 bases). This CDR3 contains 21 residues. V lost 1 base and J 0 bases, leaving 25 bases between the germline ends. Germline V gene sequence: CDR1 SGHDN, CDR2 FVKESK. The CDR3 nucleotides read TGTGCCAGCAGCCAAGTCGTCCACGTCTCGACAGCGATCTATAGCAATCAGCCCCAGCATTTT. Its protein is CASSQVVHVSTAIYSNQPQHF.

The chain uses TRBV6-5 and TRBJ2-7, with a weak D call TRBD1 (6 bases). The CDR3 covers 14 residues. CDR1 MNHEY and CDR2 SVGAGI come from the germline V gene. V was trimmed by 6 bases and J by 2 bases, leaving 14 bases between them. The CDR3 region has the DNA TGTGCCAGCAGCCCTACAGGGCCAGCCTACGAGCAGTACTTC. This codes for CASSPTGPAYEQYF.

The chain links TRBV28 to TRBJ1-5; D call uncertain. The CDR3 is 13 amino acids. V was trimmed by 5 bases and J by 0 bases, leaving 5 bases between them. CDR1 and CDR2 (germline): MDHEN, SYDVKM. This chain's CDR3 is CASSPDSNQPQHF. DNA for the CDR3: TGTGCCAGCAGTCCTGATAGCAATCAGCCCCAGCATTTT. Complete variable domain (other parts from reference TRBV28 and TRBJ1-5): DVKVTQSSRYLVKRTGEKVFLECVQDMDHENMFWYRQDPGLGLRLIYFSYDVKMKEKGDIPEGYSVSREKKERFSLILESASTNQTSMYLCASSPDSNQPQHFGDGTRLSIL.

The chain carries TRBV5-4 and TRBJ1-4; D may be TRBD1 (5 bases). The CDR3 covers 14 residues. The V gene's germline CDR1 is SGHNT and CDR2 YYREEE (reference sequence). V shed 0 bases and J shed 6 bases, with 9 bases lying between them. The CDR3 DNA is TGTGCCAGCAGCTTGGACAGGTTGGATGAAAAACTGTTTTTT. Protein: CASSLDRLDEKLFF.

This clone was seen more than once but under ten times. The chain has TRBV7-9 and TRBJ2-1; D unresolved. The germline V and J ends were trimmed by 5 bases and 1 base, with 21 bases remaining between them. CDR1 is SEHNR, CDR2 FQNEAQ, per germline (reference sequence). The CDR3 is 18 residues long. CDR3: CASSPSRAGWGSYNEQFF. The DNA for the CDR3 is TGTGCCAGCAGCCCTAGTCGAGCTGGTTGGGGTTCCTACAATGAGCAGTTCTTC.

The V call is TRBV7-9, the J call TRBJ1-6; D may be TRBD1 (5 bases). This CDR3 has 16 amino acids. From germline, CDR1 is SEHNR and CDR2 FQNEAQ (reference sequence). Deletions cut 0 bases from V and 7 bases from J, with 13 bases between. The CDR3 sequence: CASSLALERGNSPLHF. CDR3 sequence (DNA): TGTGCCAGCAGCTTAGCGCTGGAGAGGGGCAATTCACCCCTCCACTTT.

The gene calls are TRBV27 and TRBJ1-2; 11 bases align to TRBD1. The V gene end was trimmed by 5 bases and the J gene end by 8 bases; junction bases not matched to a gene: 7. The CDR3 is made up of 14 amino acids. Germline V gene lookup returns CDR1 MNHEY and CDR2 SMNVEV (reference sequence). The CDR3 coding sequence is TGTGCCAGCAGTCCCGGGACAGGGGGAAAAGGCTACACCTTC. It translates to CASSPGTGGKGYTF.

The table lists this clone with a count of one. The chain carries TRBV2 and TRBJ1-3; 9 bases fit TRBD1. Per germline, CDR1 SNHLY and CDR2 FYNNEI. The CDR3 consists of 14 residues. With 10 bases clipped from V and 0 bases from J, the junction kept 4 bases outside the gene matches. CDR3 loop: CATGQGSSGNTIYF. The DNA of the CDR3 is TGTGCCACCGGACAGGGGTCCTCTGGAAACACCATATATTTT.

The chain employs TRBV18 and TRBJ2-7, with 7 bases lining up with TRBD2. The CDR3 totals 14 residues. V shed 2 bases and J 4 bases; nucleotides not matched to a gene: 5. Germline V lookup: CDR1 KGHSH, CDR2 LQKENI. The CDR3 nucleotides are TGTGCCAGCTCACCATTGCGGGAGCTGTACGAGCAGTACTTC. Amino acids: CASSPLRELYEQYF.

The genes are TRBV19 and TRBJ2-5; no definite D call. The CDR3 is 13 amino acids. Germline CDR1 LNHDA, CDR2 SQIVND (reference sequence). V was pared by 1 base and J by 3 bases, with 6 bases between. The CDR3 loop reads CASSIGPKETQYF. The CDR3 nucleotides read TGTGCCAGTAGTATAGGTCCCAAAGAGACCCAGTACTTC.

With regard to this clone: Other DNA sequences of this sample code for an identical CDR3. The V and J genes are TRBV28 and TRBJ2-2; the D is unclear. V lost 2 bases to trimming and J lost 8 bases, with 3 bases between them. This CDR3 is built from 11 residues. Germline V gene sequence: CDR1 MDHEN, CDR2 SYDVKM. The CDR3 region has the DNA TGTGCCAGCAGTTTAACGGGGGAGCTGTTTTTT. Protein: CASSLTGELFF.

This sequence joins TRBV27 and TRBJ1-3; weak D call: TRBD1 (6 bases). Germline lookup yields CDR1 MNHEY and CDR2 SMNVEV (reference sequence). This CDR3 comprises 16 residues. Trimming took off 5 bases at V and 4 bases at J, with 18 bases between the two ends. The CDR3 nucleotides are TGTGCCAGCAGTCCCCCGTGGCAGGGGTACGGAAACACCATATATTTT. It encodes CASSPPWQGYGNTIYF.

The V gene is TRBV28, the J gene TRBJ1-5, with D possibly being TRBD1 (5 bases). Germline V gene lookup returns CDR1 MDHEN and CDR2 SYDVKM. V lost 3 bases and J 0 bases, leaving 12 bases between the germline ends. CDR3 length: 16 amino acids. As DNA, the CDR3 is TGTGCCAGCAGTTTTTCGGGGGGAGGTAGCAATCAGCCCCAGCATTTT. Its translation: CASSFSGGGSNQPQHF.

The rearrangement uses TRBV2 and TRBJ1-1; no firm D call. Germline V gene data show CDR1 as SNHLY and CDR2 as FYNNEI. CDR3 size: 13 residues. Trimming stripped 6 bases from V and 5 bases from J, with 13 bases between. Here the CDR3 reads CASSLGRNTEAFF. CDR3 nucleotides: TGTGCCAGCAGCTTGGGAAGGAATACTGAAGCTTTCTTT. Full variable domain (remainder filled in from reference TRBV2 and TRBJ1-1): EPEVTQTPSHQVTQMGQEVILRCVPISNHLYFYWYRQILGQKVEFLVSFYNNEISEKSEIFDDQFSVERPDGSNFTLKIRSTKLEDSAMYFCASSLGRNTEAFFGQGTRLTVV.

The V and J genes are TRBV15 and TRBJ2-7; TRBD2 aligns across 9 bases. J gave up 4 bases and V 4 bases, and 11 bases lay outside the gene matches. Looked up from germline, CDR1 is LNHNV and CDR2 is YYDKDF (reference sequence). The CDR3 runs 16 residues. The CDR3 loop is CATSNLRAGGLYEQYF. CDR3 sequence (DNA): TGTGCCACCAGCAACCTTCGAGCGGGGGGCTTATACGAGCAGTACTTC. Supplemented by reference TRBV15 and TRBJ2-7, the full variable domain reads DAMVIQNPRYQVTQFGKPVTLSCSQTLNHNVMYWYQQKSSQAPKLLFHYYDKDFNNEADTPDNFQSRRPNTSFCFLDIRSPGLGDTAMYLCATSNLRAGGLYEQYFGPGTRLTVT.

The chain recombines TRBV11-2 with TRBJ1-2; a weak D match, TRBD1 (5 bases). CDR3 length: 14 amino acids. The germline V gene has CDR1 SGHAT and CDR2 FQNNGV. V was trimmed by 0 bases and J by 4 bases, leaving 9 bases between them. Written as DNA, the CDR3 is TGTGCCAGCAGCTTAGACAGGGTGGGCTATGGCTACACCTTC. Its translation is CASSLDRVGYGYTF. Based on the CDR3 plus reference TRBV11-2 and TRBJ1-2, the full variable domain is EAGVAQSPRYKIIEKRQSVAFWCNPISGHATLYWYQQILGQGPKLLIQFQNNGVVDDSQLPKDRFSAERLKGVDSTLKIQPAKLEDSAVYLCASSLDRVGYGYTFGSGTRLTVV.